The sequence of this TCR beta chain was determined in a study of OX40 agonist ivuxolimab in advanced cancers. After removal of 0 bases from V and 5 bases from J, the junction contained 8 bases not matched to a gene. Germline V gives CDR1 SNHLY, CDR2 FYNNEI. The CDR3 is 16 residues long. Here immunoSEQ multiplex PCR was the method, and the copy in TCRdb shows in-frame clones only, minus some. The repertoire holds tens of thousands of clones, with roughly 90% as singletons. The clonotype was recovered from an adult with an advanced solid tumor such as melanoma, head and neck, liver or kidney cancer. This sequence joins TRBV2 and TRBJ2-5, with 8 bases fitting TRBD2. The source was CD4+ or CD8+ T cells sorted from blood, collected in a trial of the OX40 agonist ivuxolimab. CDR3 protein: CASSEASPSGSETQYF. CDR3 coding DNA: TGTGCCAGCAGTGAAGCCTCCCCAAGCGGGAGCGAGACCCAGTACTTC.